These 20 T cell receptor beta chains came from one sample sequenced in a study of blood T cells in healthy people across ages. For the second PCR, which ran for 7 to 11 cycles, a sample-barcoded 5' primer and a J-beta primer mix were used. TCRdb reprocessed the 5' RACE reads with MiXCR, giving one entry per CDR3 protein. The sample includes hundreds of thousands of distinct CDR3 sequences, about 61% of them seen just once. Sequences were obtained from blood. These receptors originate from a man aged 35-49 years in good health.

J is TRBJ2-7 and V is TRBV4-1, with TRBD1 matching over 9 bases. The CDR3 runs to 13 residues. Germline V lookup: CDR1 MGHRA, CDR2 YSYEKL. The J segment lost 6 bases and the V segment lost 4 bases, leaving 4 bases of the junction unmatched. CDR3 sequence reads: CASSPRTGVEQYF. CDR3 DNA sequence: TGCGCCAGCAGCCCCAGGACAGGGGTCGAGCAGTACTTC.

This clonotype was counted a few times. The rearrangement joins TRBV5-1 to TRBJ1-5; unclear D gene. Looked up from germline, CDR1 is SGHRS and CDR2 is YFSETQ. This CDR3 has 13 residues. Trimming took off 0 bases at V and 6 bases at J, with 7 bases between the two ends. CDR3 residues: CASSLDGFQPQHF. The CDR3 nucleotides read TGCGCCAGCAGCTTGGACGGGTTTCAGCCCCAGCATTTT.

The chain joins TRBV2 to TRBJ1-2; tentatively, D is TRBD1 (6 bases). Germline lookup yields CDR1 SNHLY and CDR2 FYNNEI. The V end was cut by 5 bases, the J end by 4 bases, with 17 bases between. There are 15 residues in the CDR3. This CDR3 is CASSKSVTGTYGYTF. The CDR3 bases are TGTGCCAGCAGTAAGTCGGTAACAGGGACCTATGGCTACACCTTC.

The chain couples TRBV3-1 to TRBJ2-4; D is undetermined. The DNA end is a closer match to TRBJ2-5, so the J assignment may be wrong. Germline assignment: CDR1 LGHDT and CDR2 YNNKEL (reference sequence). The CDR3 is 12 amino acids. The CDR3 DNA follows: TGTGCCAGCAGGCAGTTGGAGGAGACCCAGTACTTC. Amino acid sequence: CASRQLEETQYF.

CDR3 nucleotides: TGTGCCAGCAGTCAGGGTCGACGTCTTAAGGACACTGAAGCTTTCTTT. It specifies CASSQGRRLKDTEAFF. The rearrangement links TRBV12-3 or TRBV12-4 to TRBJ1-1; possibly TRBD1 for D (5 bases). Trimming left V 5 bases short and J 3 bases short, with 19 bases between. The CDR3 extends over 16 amino acids.

V usage is TRBV27 and J usage is TRBJ2-7; 11 bases match TRBD1. Germline V lookup: CDR1 MNHEY, CDR2 SMNVEV (reference sequence). CDR3 length: 16 residues. V was pared by 0 bases and J by 2 bases, with 3 bases of the junction left unmatched. CDR3 sequence reads: CASSLSGDRGTYEQYF. DNA of the CDR3: TGTGCCAGCAGTTTATCAGGGGACAGGGGGACCTACGAGCAGTACTTC.

This clonotype was counted only a few times. This chain joins TRBV4-2 and TRBJ2-5, with D perhaps being TRBD1 or TRBD2 (5 bases each). In germline, CDR1 is LGHNA, CDR2 YNFKEQ. The germline V and J ends were trimmed by 5 bases and 1 base, with 17 bases remaining between them. The CDR3 runs to 16 residues. The CDR3 nucleotides are TGTGCCAGCAGCTTCACCAACTCCGGGGCCCAAGAGACCCAGTACTTC. Amino acid sequence: CASSFTNSGAQETQYF.

This clonotype was detected a few times. The J gene is TRBJ2-1, the V gene TRBV24-1, with 7 nucleotides matching TRBD2. Looked up from germline, CDR1 is KGHDR and CDR2 is SFDVKD. The CDR3 runs 14 residues. With V trimmed by 4 bases and J by 7 bases, 6 bases remained unmatched. CDR3 bases: TGTGCCACCAGTGAGCAGCGGGATTGGAATGAGCAGTTCTTC. It translates to CATSEQRDWNEQFF.

The chain links TRBV20-1 to TRBJ2-7; the match to TRBD1 covers 7 bases. This CDR3 region has 15 residues. Unmatched junction bases numbered 9, after V lost 2 bases and J lost 2 bases. Per germline, CDR1 DFQATT and CDR2 SNEGSKA (reference sequence). The CDR3 protein is CSARSEGASPYEQYF. The CDR3 DNA reads TGCAGTGCTAGAAGCGAGGGGGCGTCCCCCTACGAGCAGTACTTC.

The chain employs TRBV6-5 and TRBJ2-3, with D hard to call. The CDR3 spans 18 residues. Trimming cost V 2 bases and J 0 bases, with 18 bases left between them. Germline loops: CDR1 MNHEY, CDR2 SVGAGI. The CDR3 nucleotides are TGTGCCAGCAGTTACAAAGGAACAGCCTATTCTAGCACAGATACGCAGTATTTT. It translates to CASSYKGTAYSSTDTQYF.

J is TRBJ2-3 and V is TRBV20-1; 9 nucleotides agree with TRBD2. This CDR3 region has 15 residues. Germline V gives CDR1 DFQATT, CDR2 SNEGSKA (reference sequence). Trimming took 7 bases from V and 3 from J; bases not matched to a gene: 11. The CDR3 sequence: CSGEPSGMRTDTQYF. For the CDR3, the DNA is TGCAGTGGAGAACCTAGCGGGATGCGAACAGATACGCAGTATTTT.

This clonotype was observed a handful of times. The rearrangement uses TRBV2 and TRBJ2-5; D ambiguous. This CDR3 comprises 12 residues. Trimming left V 4 bases short and J 4 bases short, with 7 bases between. Per germline, CDR1 SNHLY and CDR2 FYNNEI. The CDR3 sequence is CASSVLVETQYF. DNA for the CDR3: TGTGCCAGCAGTGTTCTGGTAGAGACCCAGTACTTC.

This clonotype was observed a handful of times. V gene TRBV10-3 combines with J gene TRBJ2-1; TRBD2 aligns across 16 bases. Germline V lookup: CDR1 ENHRY, CDR2 SYGVKD. The length of the CDR3 is 14 residues. Losses at the gene ends were 10 bases for V and 8 bases for J; bases not matched to a gene: 5. The CDR3 is CATGTSGGAYEQFF. The CDR3 DNA sequence: TGTGCCACCGGGACTAGCGGGGGGGCTTATGAGCAGTTCTTC.

The chain employs TRBV7-6 and TRBJ1-1, with D possibly TRBD1 on 5 matching bases. The CDR3 consists of 13 residues. The V gene lost 1 base and the J gene lost 8 bases, with 11 bases spanning the gap. Germline CDR1 is SGHVS and CDR2 is FNYEAQ. The CDR3 protein is CASSLGRGGEAFF. CDR3 nucleotide sequence: TGTGCCAGCAGCTTAGGGAGGGGTGGGGAAGCTTTCTTT.

This clonotype appeared a single time. The gene calls are TRBV12-3 or TRBV12-4 and TRBJ2-1; D is undetermined. The closer fit of TRBJ2-7 to the DNA end suggests the J call may be wrong. The CDR3 covers 15 residues. CDR3 DNA: TGTGCCAGCAGTTTAGAAAGCGCCTCCTACAATGAGCAGTACTTC. This gives the protein CASSLESASYNEQYF.

The rearrangement joins TRBV28 to TRBJ2-1; 11 nucleotides line up with TRBD2. Germline V gene data show CDR1 as MDHEN and CDR2 as SYDVKM. V gave up 2 bases and J gave up 8 bases; unmatched junction bases: 8. CDR3 length equals 16 residues. The CDR3 region is CASSLGLAGLNHEQFF. The CDR3 DNA reads as TGTGCCAGCAGTTTAGGACTAGCGGGTTTAAATCATGAGCAGTTCTTC.

This chain connects TRBV12-3 or TRBV12-4 to TRBJ2-1; 16 bases fit TRBD2. With V trimmed by 6 bases and J by 1 base, 6 bases remained unmatched. CDR3 size: 18 residues. This chain's CDR3 is CASSLGLAGGPSYNEQFF. The DNA of the CDR3 is TGTGCCAGCAGCCTGGGACTAGCGGGGGGGCCTTCCTACAATGAGCAGTTCTTC.

The rearrangement uses TRBV6-6 and TRBJ2-5; D possibly uses TRBD1 or TRBD2 (5 bases each). The V and J ends lost 2 bases and 5 bases respectively, with 18 bases between them. CDR3 length: 16 residues. The V gene's germline CDR1 is MNHNY and CDR2 SVGAGI (reference sequence). Here the CDR3 reads CASSYGAAGGQETQYF. As DNA, the CDR3 is TGTGCCAGCAGTTACGGGGCGGCTGGAGGCCAGGAGACCCAGTACTTC.

The chain carries TRBV4-3 and TRBJ1-2, with D unclear. V lost 5 bases and J lost 0, with 10 bases in between. The V gene's germline CDR1 is LGHNA and CDR2 YSLEER. There are 14 residues in the CDR3. This CDR3 is CASSSHQANYGYTF. The CDR3 DNA reads TGCGCCAGCAGCTCACACCAAGCTAACTATGGCTACACCTTC.

The table lists this clonotype with many counts. V and J are TRBV7-2 and TRBJ2-3; D gene unclear. V gave up 7 bases and J gave up 4 bases, with 12 bases separating them. The CDR3 has 13 residues. Germline V CDR1 and CDR2: SGHTA, FQGNSA. Written as DNA, the CDR3 is TGTGCCAGCAAGGCCTTACGGGCAGATACGCAGTATTTT. It specifies CASKALRADTQYF. Full variable domain (remainder filled in from reference TRBV7-2 and TRBJ2-3): GAGVSQSPSNKVTEKGKDVELRCDPISGHTALYWYRQSLGQGLEFLIYFQGNSAPDKSGLPSDRFSAERTGGSVSTLTIQRTQQEDSAVYLCASKALRADTQYFGPGTRLTVL.